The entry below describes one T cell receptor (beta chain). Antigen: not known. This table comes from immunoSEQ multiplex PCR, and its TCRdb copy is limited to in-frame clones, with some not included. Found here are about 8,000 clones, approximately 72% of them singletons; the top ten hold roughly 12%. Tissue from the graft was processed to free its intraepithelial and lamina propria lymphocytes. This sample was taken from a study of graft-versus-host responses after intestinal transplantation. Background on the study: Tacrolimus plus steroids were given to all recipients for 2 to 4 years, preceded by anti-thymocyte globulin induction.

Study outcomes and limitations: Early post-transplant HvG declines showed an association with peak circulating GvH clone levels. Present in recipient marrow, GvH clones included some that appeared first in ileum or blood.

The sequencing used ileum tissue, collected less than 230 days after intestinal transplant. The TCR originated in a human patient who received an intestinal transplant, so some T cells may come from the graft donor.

The CDR3 here is CASSAQGYEQYF. Here the CDR3 DNA reads TGTGCCAGCAGCGCCCAGGGGTACGAGCAGTACTTC. The rearrangement joins TRBV5-4 to TRBJ2-7, with D possibly being TRBD1 (6 bases). This CDR3 comprises 12 residues. With 4 bases removed from V and 4 bases from J, the gap between germline ends came to 9 bases. In germline, CDR1 is SGHNT, CDR2 YYREEE (reference sequence).